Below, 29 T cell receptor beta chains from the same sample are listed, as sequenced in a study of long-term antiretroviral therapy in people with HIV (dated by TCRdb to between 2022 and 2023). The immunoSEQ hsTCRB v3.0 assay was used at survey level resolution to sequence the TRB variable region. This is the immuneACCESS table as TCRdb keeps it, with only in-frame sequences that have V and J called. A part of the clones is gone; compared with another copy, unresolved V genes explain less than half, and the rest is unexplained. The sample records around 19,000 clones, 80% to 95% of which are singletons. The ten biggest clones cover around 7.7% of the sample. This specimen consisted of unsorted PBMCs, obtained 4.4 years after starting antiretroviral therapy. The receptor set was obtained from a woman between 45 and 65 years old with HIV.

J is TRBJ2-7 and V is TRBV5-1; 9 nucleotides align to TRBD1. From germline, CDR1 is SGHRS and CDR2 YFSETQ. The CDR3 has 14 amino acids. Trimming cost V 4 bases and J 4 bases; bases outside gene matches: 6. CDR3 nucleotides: TGCGCCAGCAGCGAGCGGGACAGGGATTACGAGCAGTACTTC. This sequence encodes CASSERDRDYEQYF. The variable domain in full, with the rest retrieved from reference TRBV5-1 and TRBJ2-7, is KAGVTQTPRYLIKTRGQQVTLSCSPISGHRSVSWYQQTPGQGLQFLFEYFSETQRNKGNFPGRFSGRQFSNSRSEMNVSTLELGDSALYLCASSERDRDYEQYFGPGTRLTVT.

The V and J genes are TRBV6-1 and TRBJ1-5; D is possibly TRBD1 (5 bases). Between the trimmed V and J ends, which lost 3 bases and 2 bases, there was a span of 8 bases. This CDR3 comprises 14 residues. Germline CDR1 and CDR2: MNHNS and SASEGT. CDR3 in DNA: TGTGCCAGCAGTGAGGGGCCGGGCAATCAGCCCCAGCATTTT. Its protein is CASSEGPGNQPQHF.

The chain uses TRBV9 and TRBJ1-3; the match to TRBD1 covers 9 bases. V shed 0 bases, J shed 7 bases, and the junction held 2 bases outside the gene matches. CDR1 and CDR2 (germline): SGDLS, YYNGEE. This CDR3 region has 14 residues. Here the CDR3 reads CASSVVGQGNTIYF. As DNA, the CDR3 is TGTGCCAGCAGCGTAGTTGGACAGGGGAACACCATATATTTT.

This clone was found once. CDR3 DNA sequence: TGTGCCAGTAGTGATTGGACGTCTCCGAATTCACCCCTCCACTTT. This sequence encodes CASSDWTSPNSPLHF. This rearrangement joins TRBV19 to TRBJ1-6; D ambiguous. The CDR3 is made up of 15 amino acids. Germline V gives CDR1 LNHDA, CDR2 SQIVND (reference sequence). V shed 5 bases and J shed 7 bases, with 15 bases lying between them. The full variable domain, its missing parts supplied by reference TRBV19 and TRBJ1-6, is DGGITQSPKYLFRKEGQNVTLSCEQNLNHDAMYWYRQDPGQGLRLIYYSQIVNDFQKGDIAEGYSVSREKKESFPLTVTSAQKNPTAFYLCASSDWTSPNSPLHFGNGTRLTVT.

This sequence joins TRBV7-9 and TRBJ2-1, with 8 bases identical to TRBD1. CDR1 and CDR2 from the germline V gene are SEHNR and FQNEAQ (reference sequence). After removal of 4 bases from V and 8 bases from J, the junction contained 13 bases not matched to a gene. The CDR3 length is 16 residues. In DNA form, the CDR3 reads TGTGCCAGCAGCTCGACCCCCAGGGGGCGCGCCCATGAGCAGTTCTTC. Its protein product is CASSSTPRGRAHEQFF. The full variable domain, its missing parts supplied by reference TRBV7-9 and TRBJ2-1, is DTGVSQNPRHKITKRGQNVTFRCDPISEHNRLYWYRQTLGQGPEFLTYFQNEAQLEKSRLLSDRFSAERPKGSFSTLEIQRTEQGDSAMYLCASSSTPRGRAHEQFFGPGTRLTVL.

CDR3 nucleotides: TGTGCCAGCAGCTTCTCAGAGAACACTGAAGCTTTCTTT. Amino acids: CASSFSENTEAFF. The chain carries TRBV7-2 and TRBJ1-1; D gene uncertain. The CDR3 totals 13 residues. Germline V gives CDR1 SGHTA, CDR2 FQGNSA. Trimming removed 3 bases at V and 1 base at J, with 6 bases between.

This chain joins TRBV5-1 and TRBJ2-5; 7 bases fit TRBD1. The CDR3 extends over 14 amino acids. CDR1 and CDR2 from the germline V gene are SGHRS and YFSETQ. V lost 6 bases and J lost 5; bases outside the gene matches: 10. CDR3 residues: CASNQNRGGETQYF. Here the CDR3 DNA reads TGCGCCAGCAACCAAAACAGGGGCGGGGAGACCCAGTACTTC.

The DNA for the CDR3 is TGTGCCAGCAGCTTGGCTCGGGATTCACCCCTCCACTTT. This sequence encodes CASSLARDSPLHF. This sequence joins TRBV5-5 and TRBJ1-6; D is unresolved. Trimming removed 0 bases at V and 8 bases at J, with 6 bases between. Germline V gene data show CDR1 as SGHKS and CDR2 as YYEKEE (reference sequence). The CDR3 is 13 amino acids.

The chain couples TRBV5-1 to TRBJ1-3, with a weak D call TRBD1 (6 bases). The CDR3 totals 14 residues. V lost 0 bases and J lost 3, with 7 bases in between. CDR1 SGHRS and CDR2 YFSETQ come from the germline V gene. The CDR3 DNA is TGCGCCAGCAGCTTGGAGACAGGTGGAAACACCATATATTTT. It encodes CASSLETGGNTIYF.

The CDR3 DNA is TGTGCCAGCAGCGGGGGGATCACAGATACGCAGTATTTT. Translated, it gives CASSGGITDTQYF. The rearrangement uses TRBV7-2 and TRBJ2-3, with a tentative D call TRBD2 (6 bases). From germline, CDR1 is SGHTA and CDR2 FQGNSA. This CDR3 comprises 13 residues. V gave up 5 bases and J gave up 2 bases, with 8 bases separating them.

In DNA, the CDR3 is TGTGCCAGCAGCGAACCGGGGACTGGGGCCAACGTCCTGACTTTC. This gives the protein CASSEPGTGANVLTF. This chain links TRBV2 with TRBJ2-6, with D tentatively TRBD2 (5 bases). Trimming shortened V by 6 bases and J by 2 bases, and 11 bases separated the two germline ends. This CDR3 is 15 amino acids long. Germline V gene lookup returns CDR1 SNHLY and CDR2 FYNNEI.

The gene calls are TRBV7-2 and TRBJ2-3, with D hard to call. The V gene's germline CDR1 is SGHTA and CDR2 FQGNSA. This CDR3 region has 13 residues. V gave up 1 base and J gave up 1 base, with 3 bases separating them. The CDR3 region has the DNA TGTGCCAGCAGCTTAGGGGGCACAGATACGCAGTATTTT. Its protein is CASSLGGTDTQYF.

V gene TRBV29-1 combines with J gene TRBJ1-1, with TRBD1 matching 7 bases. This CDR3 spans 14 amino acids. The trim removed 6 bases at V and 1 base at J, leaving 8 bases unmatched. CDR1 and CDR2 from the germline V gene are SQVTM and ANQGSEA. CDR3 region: CSVHAGTENTEAFF. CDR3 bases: TGCAGCGTCCACGCCGGGACAGAGAACACTGAAGCTTTCTTT. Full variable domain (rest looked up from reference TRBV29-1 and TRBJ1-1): SAVISQKPSRDICQRGTSLTIQCQVDSQVTMMFWYRQQPGQSLTLIATANQGSEATYESGFVIDKFPISRPNLTFSTLTVSNMSPEDSSIYLCSVHAGTENTEAFFGQGTRLTVV.

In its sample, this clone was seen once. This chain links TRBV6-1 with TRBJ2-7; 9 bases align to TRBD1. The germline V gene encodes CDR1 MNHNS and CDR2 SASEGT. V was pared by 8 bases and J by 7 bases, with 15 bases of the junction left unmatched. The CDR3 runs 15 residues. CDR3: CASGLWDRDLGEQYF. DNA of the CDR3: TGTGCCAGCGGCCTCTGGGACAGGGACTTAGGGGAGCAGTACTTC.

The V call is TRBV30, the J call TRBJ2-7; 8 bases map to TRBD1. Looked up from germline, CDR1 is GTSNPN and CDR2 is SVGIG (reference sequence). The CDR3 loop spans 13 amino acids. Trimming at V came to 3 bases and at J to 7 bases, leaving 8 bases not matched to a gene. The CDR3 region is CAWRDRADGEQYF. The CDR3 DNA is TGTGCCTGGAGGGACAGGGCAGACGGGGAGCAGTACTTC.

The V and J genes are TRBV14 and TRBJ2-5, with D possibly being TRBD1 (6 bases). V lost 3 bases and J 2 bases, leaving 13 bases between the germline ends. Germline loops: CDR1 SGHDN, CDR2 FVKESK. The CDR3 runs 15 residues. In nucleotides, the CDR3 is TGTGCCAGCAGCCACCCGGTAGGGACACAAGAGACCCAGTACTTC. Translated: CASSHPVGTQETQYF.

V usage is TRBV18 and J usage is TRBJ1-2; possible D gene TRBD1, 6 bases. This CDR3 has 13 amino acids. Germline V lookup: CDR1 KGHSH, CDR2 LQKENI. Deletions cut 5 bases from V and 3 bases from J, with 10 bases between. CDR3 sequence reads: CASSDRTDYGYTF. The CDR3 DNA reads TGTGCCAGCTCAGATCGGACAGACTATGGCTACACCTTC.

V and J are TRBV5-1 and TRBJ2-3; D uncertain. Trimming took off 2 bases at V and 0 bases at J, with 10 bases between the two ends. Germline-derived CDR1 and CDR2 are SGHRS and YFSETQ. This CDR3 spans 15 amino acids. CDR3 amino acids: CASSLVSASTDTQYF. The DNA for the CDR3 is TGCGCCAGCAGCTTAGTGTCTGCTAGCACAGATACGCAGTATTTT.

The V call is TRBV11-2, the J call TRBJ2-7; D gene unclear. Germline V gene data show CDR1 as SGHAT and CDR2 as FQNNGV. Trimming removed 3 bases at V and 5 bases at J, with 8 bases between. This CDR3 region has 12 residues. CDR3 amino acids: CASSFLLDEQYF. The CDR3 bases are TGTGCCAGCAGCTTCTTGTTGGACGAGCAGTACTTC.

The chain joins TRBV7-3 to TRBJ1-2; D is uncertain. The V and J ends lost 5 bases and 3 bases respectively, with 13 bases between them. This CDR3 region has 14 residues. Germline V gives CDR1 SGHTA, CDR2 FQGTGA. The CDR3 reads CASSTWDGDYGYTF. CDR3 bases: TGTGCCAGCAGCACATGGGATGGGGACTATGGCTACACCTTC.

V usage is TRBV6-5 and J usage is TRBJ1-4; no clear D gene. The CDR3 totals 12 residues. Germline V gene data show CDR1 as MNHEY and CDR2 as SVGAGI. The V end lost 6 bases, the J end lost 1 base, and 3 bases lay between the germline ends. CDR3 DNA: TGTGCCAGCAGAGGAACTAATGAAAAACTGTTTTTT. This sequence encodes CASRGTNEKLFF.

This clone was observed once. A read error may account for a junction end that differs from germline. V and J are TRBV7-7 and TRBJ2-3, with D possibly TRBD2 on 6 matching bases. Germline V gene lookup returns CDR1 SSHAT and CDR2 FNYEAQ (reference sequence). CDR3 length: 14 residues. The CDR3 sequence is CASSLWGVTDTQYF. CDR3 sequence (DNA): TGTGCTAGCAGCTTATGGGGGGTCACAGATACGCAGTATTTT.

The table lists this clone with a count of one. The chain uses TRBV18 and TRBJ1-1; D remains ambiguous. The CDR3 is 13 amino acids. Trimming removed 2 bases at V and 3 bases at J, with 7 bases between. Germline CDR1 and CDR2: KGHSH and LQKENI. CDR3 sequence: CASSPGVDTEAFF. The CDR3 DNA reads TGTGCCAGCTCACCAGGGGTGGACACTGAAGCTTTCTTT.

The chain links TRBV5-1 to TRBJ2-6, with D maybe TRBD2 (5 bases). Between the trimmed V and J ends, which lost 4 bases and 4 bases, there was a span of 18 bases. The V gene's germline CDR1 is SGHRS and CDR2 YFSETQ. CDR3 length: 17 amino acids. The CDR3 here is CASSGTVSGSGANVLTF. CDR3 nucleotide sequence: TGCGCCAGCAGCGGCACGGTATCGGGATCGGGGGCCAACGTCCTGACTTTC.

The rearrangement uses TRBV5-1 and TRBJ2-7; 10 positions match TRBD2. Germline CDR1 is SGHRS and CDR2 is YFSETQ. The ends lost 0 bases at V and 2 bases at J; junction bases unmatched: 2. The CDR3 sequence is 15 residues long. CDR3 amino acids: CASSLELAGAYEQYF. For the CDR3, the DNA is TGCGCCAGCAGCTTGGAGCTAGCGGGGGCCTACGAGCAGTACTTC. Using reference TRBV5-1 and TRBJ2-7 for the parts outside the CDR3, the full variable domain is KAGVTQTPRYLIKTRGQQVTLSCSPISGHRSVSWYQQTPGQGLQFLFEYFSETQRNKGNFPGRFSGRQFSNSRSEMNVSTLELGDSALYLCASSLELAGAYEQYFGPGTRLTVT.

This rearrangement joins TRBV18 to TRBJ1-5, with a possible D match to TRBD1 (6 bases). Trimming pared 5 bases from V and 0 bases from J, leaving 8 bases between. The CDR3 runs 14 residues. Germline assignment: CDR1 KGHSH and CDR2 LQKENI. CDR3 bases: TGTGCCAGCTCAAGGGGGGCTAGCAATCAGCCCCAGCATTTT. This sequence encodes CASSRGASNQPQHF.

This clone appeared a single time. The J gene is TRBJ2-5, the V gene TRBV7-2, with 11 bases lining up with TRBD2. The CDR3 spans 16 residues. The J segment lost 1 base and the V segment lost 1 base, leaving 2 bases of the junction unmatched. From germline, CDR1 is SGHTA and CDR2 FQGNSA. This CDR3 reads CASSLGLAGGQETQYF. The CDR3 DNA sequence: TGTGCCAGCAGCTTAGGTCTAGCGGGGGGCCAAGAGACCCAGTACTTC. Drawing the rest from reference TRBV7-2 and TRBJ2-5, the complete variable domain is GAGVSQSPSNKVTEKGKDVELRCDPISGHTALYWYRQSLGQGLEFLIYFQGNSAPDKSGLPSDRFSAERTGGSVSTLTIQRTQQEDSAVYLCASSLGLAGGQETQYFGPGTRLLVL.

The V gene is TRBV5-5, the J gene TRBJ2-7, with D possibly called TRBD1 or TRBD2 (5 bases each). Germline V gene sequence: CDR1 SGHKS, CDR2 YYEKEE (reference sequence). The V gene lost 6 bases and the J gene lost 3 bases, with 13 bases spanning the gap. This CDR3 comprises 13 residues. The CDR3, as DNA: TGTGCCAGCACCAGGGACCGAGGCTACGAGCAGTACTTC. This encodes CASTRDRGYEQYF.

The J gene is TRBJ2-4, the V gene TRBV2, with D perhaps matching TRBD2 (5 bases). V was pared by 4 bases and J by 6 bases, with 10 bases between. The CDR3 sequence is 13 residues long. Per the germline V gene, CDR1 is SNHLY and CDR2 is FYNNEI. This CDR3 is CASSAGEGNIQYF. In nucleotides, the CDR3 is TGTGCCAGCAGTGCCGGGGAAGGAAACATTCAGTACTTC.